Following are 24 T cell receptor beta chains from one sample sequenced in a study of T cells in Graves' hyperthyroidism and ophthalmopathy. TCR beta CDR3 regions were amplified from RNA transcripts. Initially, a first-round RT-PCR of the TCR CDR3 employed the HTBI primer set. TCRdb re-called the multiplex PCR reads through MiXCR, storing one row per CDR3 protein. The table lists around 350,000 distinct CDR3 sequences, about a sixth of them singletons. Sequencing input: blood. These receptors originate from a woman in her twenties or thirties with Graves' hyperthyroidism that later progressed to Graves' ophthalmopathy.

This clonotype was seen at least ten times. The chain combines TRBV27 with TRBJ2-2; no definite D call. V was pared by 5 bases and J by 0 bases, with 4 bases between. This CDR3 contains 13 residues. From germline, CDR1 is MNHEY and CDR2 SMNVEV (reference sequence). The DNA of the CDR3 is TGTGCCAGCAGTCCCACGAACACCGGGGAGCTGTTTTTT. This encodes CASSPTNTGELFF.

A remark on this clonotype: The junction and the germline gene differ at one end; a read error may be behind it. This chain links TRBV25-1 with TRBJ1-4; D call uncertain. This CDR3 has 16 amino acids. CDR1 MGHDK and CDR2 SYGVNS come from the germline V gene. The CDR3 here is CASSEDSWDVHEKLVF. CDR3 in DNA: TGTGCCAGCAGTGAAGATTCTTGGGATGTGCATGAAAAACTGGTTTTT.

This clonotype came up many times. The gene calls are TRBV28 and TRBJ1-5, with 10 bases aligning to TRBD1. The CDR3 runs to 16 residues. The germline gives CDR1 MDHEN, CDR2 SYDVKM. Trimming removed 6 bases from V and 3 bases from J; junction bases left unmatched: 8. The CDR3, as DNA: TGTGCCAGCAGGTACCGGGACAGGGGCCTCAATCAGCCCCAGCATTTT. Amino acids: CASRYRDRGLNQPQHF.

DNA for the CDR3: TGTGCCAGCAGCCAACTTGCCGGCACCGGGGAGCTGTTTTTT. This gives the protein CASSQLAGTGELFF. The gene calls are TRBV3-1 and TRBJ2-2; D is ambiguous. Germline CDR1 LGHDT, CDR2 YNNKEL (reference sequence). V was shortened by 2 bases and J by 4 bases, with 8 bases between the two germline ends. The length of the CDR3 is 14 residues.

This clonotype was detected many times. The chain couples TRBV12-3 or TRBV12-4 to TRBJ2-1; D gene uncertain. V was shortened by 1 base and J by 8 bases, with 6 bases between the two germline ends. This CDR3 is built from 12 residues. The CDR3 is CASSLVTHEQFF. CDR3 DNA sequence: TGTGCCAGCAGTTTAGTTACGCATGAGCAGTTCTTC.

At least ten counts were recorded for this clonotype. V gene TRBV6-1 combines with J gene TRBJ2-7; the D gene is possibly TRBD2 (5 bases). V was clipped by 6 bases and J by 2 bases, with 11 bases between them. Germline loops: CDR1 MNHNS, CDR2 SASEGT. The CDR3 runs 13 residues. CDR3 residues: CASSRTGAYEQYF. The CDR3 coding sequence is TGTGCCAGCAGCCGGACTGGGGCCTACGAGCAGTACTTC.

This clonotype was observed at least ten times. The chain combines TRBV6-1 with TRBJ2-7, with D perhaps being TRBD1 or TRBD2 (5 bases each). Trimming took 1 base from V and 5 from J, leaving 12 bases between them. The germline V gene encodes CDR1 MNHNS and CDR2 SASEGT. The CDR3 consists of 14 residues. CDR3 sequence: CASSEGGRSDEQYF. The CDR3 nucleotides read TGTGCCAGCAGTGAAGGGGGACGTAGTGACGAGCAGTACTTC.

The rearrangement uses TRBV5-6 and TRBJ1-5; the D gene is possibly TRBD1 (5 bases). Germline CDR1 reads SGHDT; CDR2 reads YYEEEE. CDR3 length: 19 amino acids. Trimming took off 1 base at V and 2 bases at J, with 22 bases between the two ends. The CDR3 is CASSLSGGVPYIGNQPQHF. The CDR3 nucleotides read TGTGCCAGCAGCTTGAGCGGGGGTGTCCCTTACATTGGCAATCAGCCCCAGCATTTT.

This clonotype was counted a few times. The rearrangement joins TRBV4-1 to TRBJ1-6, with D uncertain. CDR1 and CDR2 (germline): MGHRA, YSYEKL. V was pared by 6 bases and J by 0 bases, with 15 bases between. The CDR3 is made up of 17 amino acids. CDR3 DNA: TGCGCCAGCAGGGGTCGGGAGGGTAGCTCCTATAATTCACCCCTCCACTTT. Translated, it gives CASRGREGSSYNSPLHF.

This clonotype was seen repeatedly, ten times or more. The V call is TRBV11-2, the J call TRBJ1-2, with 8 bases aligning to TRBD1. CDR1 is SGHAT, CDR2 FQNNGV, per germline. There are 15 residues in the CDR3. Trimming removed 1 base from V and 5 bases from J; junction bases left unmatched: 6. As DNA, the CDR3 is TGTGCCAGCAGCTTAGGCAGGGGGCGACAGTATGGCTACACCTTC. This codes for CASSLGRGRQYGYTF.

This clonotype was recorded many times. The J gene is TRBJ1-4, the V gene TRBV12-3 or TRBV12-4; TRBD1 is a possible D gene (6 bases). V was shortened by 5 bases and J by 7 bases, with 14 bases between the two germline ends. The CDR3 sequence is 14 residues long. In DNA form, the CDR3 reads TGTGCCAGCAGTCCCAGGGGCGGGACTGAAAAACTGTTTTTT. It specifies CASSPRGGTEKLFF.

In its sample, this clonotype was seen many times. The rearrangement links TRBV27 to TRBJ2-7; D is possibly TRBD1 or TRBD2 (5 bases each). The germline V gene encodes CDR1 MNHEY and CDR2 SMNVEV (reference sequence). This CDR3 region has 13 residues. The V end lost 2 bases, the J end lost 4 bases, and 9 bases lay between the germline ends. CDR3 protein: CASSLGGRYEQYF. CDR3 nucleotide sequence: TGTGCCAGCAGTTTAGGGGGACGGTACGAGCAGTACTTC.

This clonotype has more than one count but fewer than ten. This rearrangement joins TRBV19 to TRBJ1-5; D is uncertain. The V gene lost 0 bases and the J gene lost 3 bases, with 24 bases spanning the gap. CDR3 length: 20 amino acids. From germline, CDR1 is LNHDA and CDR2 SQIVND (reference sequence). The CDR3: CASSIDTEQKTPLNNQPQHF. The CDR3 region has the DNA TGTGCCAGTAGTATAGATACAGAACAGAAGACCCCTCTGAACAATCAGCCCCAGCATTTT.

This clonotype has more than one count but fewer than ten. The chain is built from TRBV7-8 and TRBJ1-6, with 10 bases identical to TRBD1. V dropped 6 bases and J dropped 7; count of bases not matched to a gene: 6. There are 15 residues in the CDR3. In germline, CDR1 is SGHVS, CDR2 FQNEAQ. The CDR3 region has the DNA TGTGCCAGCAGGCCCAGGGGACAGGGGAATTCACCCCTCCACTTT. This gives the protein CASRPRGQGNSPLHF.

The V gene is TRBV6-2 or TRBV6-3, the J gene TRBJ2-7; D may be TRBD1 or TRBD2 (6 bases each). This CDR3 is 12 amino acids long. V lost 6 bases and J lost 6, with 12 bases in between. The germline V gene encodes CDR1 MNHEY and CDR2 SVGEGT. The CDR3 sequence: CASRWGAGEQYF. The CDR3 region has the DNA TGTGCCAGCAGATGGGGGGCGGGCGAGCAGTACTTC.

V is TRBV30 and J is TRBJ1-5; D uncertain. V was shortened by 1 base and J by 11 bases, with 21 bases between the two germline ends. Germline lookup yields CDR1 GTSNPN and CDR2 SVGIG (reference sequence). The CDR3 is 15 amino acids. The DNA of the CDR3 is TGTGCCTGGAGTGCCTCCATCGGGGTTGGGGAGGCCCAGCATTTT. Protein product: CAWSASIGVGEAQHF.

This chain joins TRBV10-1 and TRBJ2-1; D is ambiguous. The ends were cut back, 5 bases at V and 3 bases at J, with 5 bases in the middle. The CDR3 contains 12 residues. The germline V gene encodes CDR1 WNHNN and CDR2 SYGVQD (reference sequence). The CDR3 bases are TGCGCCAGCAGTAGTGACTACAATGAGCAGTTCTTC. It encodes CASSSDYNEQFF.

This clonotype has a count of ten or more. The CDR3 protein is CASLTGADYEQYF. The CDR3 nucleotides read TGTGCCAGCCTAACAGGGGCGGACTACGAGCAGTACTTC. The chain couples TRBV28 to TRBJ2-7; 7 bases are shared with TRBD1. This CDR3 comprises 13 residues. V shed 8 bases and J 3 bases; nucleotides not matched to a gene: 7. Germline V CDR1 and CDR2: MDHEN, SYDVKM.

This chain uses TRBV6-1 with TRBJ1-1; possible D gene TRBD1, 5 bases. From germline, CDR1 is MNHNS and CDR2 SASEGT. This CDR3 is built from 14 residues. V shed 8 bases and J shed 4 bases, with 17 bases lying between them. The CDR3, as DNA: TGTGCCAGCTCACCAGGCAGGGTGGGCACTGAAGCTTTCTTT. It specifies CASSPGRVGTEAFF.

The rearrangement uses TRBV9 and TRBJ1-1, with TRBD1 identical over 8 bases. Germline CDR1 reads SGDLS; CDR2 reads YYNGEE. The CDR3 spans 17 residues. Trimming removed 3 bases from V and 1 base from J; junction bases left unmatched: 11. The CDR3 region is CASSAWTGRKTNTEAFF. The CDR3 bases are TGTGCCAGCAGCGCCTGGACAGGGAGGAAAACGAACACTGAAGCTTTCTTT. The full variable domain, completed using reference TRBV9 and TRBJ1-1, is DSGVTQTPKHLITATGQRVTLRCSPRSGDLSVYWYQQSLDQGLQFLIQYYNGEERAKGNILERFSAQQFPDLHSELNLSSLELGDSALYFCASSAWTGRKTNTEAFFGQGTRLTVV.

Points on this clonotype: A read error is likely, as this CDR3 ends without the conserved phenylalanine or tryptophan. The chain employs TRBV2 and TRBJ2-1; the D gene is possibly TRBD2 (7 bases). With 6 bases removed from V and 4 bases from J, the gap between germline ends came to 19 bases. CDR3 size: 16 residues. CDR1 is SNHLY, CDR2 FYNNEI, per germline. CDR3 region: CASSVDSPAGYNEQFS. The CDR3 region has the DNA TGTGCCAGCAGCGTGGACAGTCCAGCGGGATACAATGAGCAGTTCTCC.

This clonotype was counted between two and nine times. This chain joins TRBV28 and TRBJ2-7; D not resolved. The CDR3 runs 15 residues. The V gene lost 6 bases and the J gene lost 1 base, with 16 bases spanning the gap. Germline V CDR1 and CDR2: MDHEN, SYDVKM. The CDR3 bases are TGTGCCAGCAGAGGCCCGCCATACCTATCCTACGAGCAGTACTTC. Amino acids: CASRGPPYLSYEQYF.

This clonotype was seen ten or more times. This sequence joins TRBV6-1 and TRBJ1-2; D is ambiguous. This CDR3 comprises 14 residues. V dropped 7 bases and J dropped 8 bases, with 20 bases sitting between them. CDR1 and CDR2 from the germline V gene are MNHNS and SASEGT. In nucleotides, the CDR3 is TGTGCCAGCACTGAGCGGGCGGTATATGGGGGCTACACCTTC. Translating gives CASTERAVYGGYTF.

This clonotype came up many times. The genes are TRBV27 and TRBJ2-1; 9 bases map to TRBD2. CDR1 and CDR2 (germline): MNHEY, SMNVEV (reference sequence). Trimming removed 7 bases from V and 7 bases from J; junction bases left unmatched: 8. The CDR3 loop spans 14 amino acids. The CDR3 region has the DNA TGTGCCAGCAAATATAGCGGGAGTGGGAATGAGCAGTTCTTC. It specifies CASKYSGSGNEQFF.